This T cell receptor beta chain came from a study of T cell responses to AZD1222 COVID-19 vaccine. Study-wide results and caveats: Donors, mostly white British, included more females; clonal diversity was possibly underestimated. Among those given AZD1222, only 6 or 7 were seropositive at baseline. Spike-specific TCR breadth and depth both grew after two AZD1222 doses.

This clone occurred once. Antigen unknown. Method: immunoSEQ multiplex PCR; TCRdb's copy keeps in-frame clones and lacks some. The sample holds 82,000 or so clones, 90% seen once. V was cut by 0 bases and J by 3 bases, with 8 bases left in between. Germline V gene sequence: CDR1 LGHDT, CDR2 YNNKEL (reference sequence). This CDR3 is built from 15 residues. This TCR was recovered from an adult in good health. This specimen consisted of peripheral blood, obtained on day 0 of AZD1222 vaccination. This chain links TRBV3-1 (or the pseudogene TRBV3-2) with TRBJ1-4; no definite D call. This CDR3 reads CASSQEGSPNEKLFF. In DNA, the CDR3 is TGTGCCAGCAGCCAAGAGGGGTCACCTAATGAAAAACTGTTTTTT.